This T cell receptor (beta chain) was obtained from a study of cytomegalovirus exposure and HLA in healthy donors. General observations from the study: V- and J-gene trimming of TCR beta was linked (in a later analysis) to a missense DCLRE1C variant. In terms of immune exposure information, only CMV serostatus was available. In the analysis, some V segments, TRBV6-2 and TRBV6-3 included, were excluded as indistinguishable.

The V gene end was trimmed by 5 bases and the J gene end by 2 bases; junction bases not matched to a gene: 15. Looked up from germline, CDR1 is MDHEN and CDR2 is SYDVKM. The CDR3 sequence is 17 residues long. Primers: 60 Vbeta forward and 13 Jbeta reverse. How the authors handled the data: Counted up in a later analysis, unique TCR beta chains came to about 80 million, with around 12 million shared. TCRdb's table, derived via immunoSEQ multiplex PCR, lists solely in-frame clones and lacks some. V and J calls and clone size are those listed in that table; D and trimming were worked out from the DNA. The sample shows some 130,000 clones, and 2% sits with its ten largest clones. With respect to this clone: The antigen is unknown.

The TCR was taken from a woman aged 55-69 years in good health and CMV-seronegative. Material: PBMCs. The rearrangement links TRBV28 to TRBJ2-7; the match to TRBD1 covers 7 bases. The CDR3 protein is CASSPPSGWDRAYEQYF. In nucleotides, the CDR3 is TGTGCCAGCAGTCCCCCCTCCGGCTGGGACAGAGCCTACGAGCAGTACTTC. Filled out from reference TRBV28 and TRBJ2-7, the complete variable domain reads DVKVTQSSRYLVKRTGEKVFLECVQDMDHENMFWYRQDPGLGLRLIYFSYDVKMKEKGDIPEGYSVSREKKERFSLILESASTNQTSMYLCASSPPSGWDRAYEQYFGPGTRLTVT.